This is a list of T cell receptor beta chains from one sample in a study of T cells in Graves' hyperthyroidism and ophthalmopathy. MiXCR, run by TCRdb on the multiplex PCR reads, gives a single entry per CDR3 protein. The sample has hundreds of thousands of distinct CDR3 sequences; around 39% are singletons. The source material was blood. These receptors originate from a man younger than 35 with Graves' hyperthyroidism. CDR3s include the opening cysteine and the closing phenylalanine or tryptophan. A D gene is named only where the DNA matches it firmly. The size entry is marked missing in some rows and otherwise reads once, few, many or a size class.

V	size	J	D	CDR3	DNA
TRBV6-6	few	TRBJ2-2	-	CASTVDGELFF	TGTGCCAGCACGGTTGACGGGGAGCTGTTTTTT
TRBV7-9	-	TRBJ1-2	-	CASSLELDNYGYTF	TGTGCCAGCAGCTTAGAACTGGATAACTATGGCTACACCTTC
TRBV9	-	TRBJ2-2	TRBD1	CASSDQGAGTGELFF	TGTGCCAGCAGCGACCAGGGGGCTGGGACCGGGGAGCTGTTTTTT
TRBV4-3	-	TRBJ2-7	TRBD2	CASSLGGARLAGVYEQYF	TGCGCCAGCAGCCTTGGGGGCGCTAGGCTAGCGGGTGTCTACGAGCAGTACTTC
TRBV7-9	many	TRBJ1-2	-	CASSPLAVNYGYTF	TGTGCCAGCAGCCCCCTGGCAGTCAACTATGGCTACACCTTC
TRBV5-1	-	TRBJ2-6	TRBD1	CASSRQGGSGANVLTF	TGCGCCAGCAGTCGACAGGGGGGATCTGGGGCCAACGTCCTGACTTTC
TRBV12-3/TRBV12-4	-	TRBJ1-5	TRBD1	CASTLGTGGAGQPQHF	TGTGCCAGCACCCTAGGGACAGGGGGCGCGGGTCAGCCCCAGCATTTT
TRBV19	-	TRBJ1-3	-	CASSIRQTSGNTIYF	TGTGCCAGTAGTATTCGGCAGACCTCTGGAAACACCATATATTTT
TRBV2	many	TRBJ2-7	-	CASTFTYEQYF	TGTGCCAGCACATTCACCTACGAGCAGTACTTC
TRBV6-6	many	TRBJ1-1	-	CASTGTEAFF	TGTGCCAGCACGGGAACTGAAGCTTTCTTT
TRBV6-5	-	TRBJ2-5	TRBD2	CASSYFGGETQYF	TGTGCCAGCAGTTACTTCGGGGGGGAGACCCAGTACTTC
TRBV29-1	-	TRBJ1-4	-	CSVAYNEKLFF	TGCAGCGTTGCTTACAATGAAAAACTGTTTTTT
TRBV7-2	many	TRBJ2-7	TRBD1	CASSESGTVYEQYF	TGTGCCAGCAGTGAATCCGGGACAGTCTACGAGCAGTACTTC
TRBV10-3	many	TRBJ2-2	-	CAISEGLQNTGELFF	TGTGCCATCAGTGAGGGGCTGCAAAACACCGGGGAGCTGTTTTTT
TRBV6-1	many	TRBJ1-2	-	CASSTGRYGYTF	TGTGCCAGCAGCACAGGACGCTATGGCTACACCTTC
TRBV7-8	many	TRBJ2-2	-	CASSWWNGNTGELFF	TGTGCCAGCAGCTGGTGGAACGGTAACACCGGGGAGCTGTTTTTT
TRBV19	many	TRBJ1-1	-	CASVGQTEAFF	TGTGCCAGTGTGGGCCAGACTGAAGCTTTCTTT
TRBV29-1	-	TRBJ2-7	-	CSVAGQASFYEQYF	TGCAGCGTTGCTGGGCAGGCTAGCTTTTACGAGCAGTACTTC
TRBV4-2	-	TRBJ2-7	TRBD2	CASSQEPGLVRYEQYF	TGTGCCAGCAGCCAAGAGCCGGGACTAGTCCGCTACGAGCAGTACTTC
TRBV4-2	-	TRBJ2-5	-	CVSSPPGLQETQYF	TGTGTCAGCAGCCCCCCGGGTCTCCAAGAGACCCAGTACTTC
TRBV14	-	TRBJ2-5	-	CASSLPDGTEETQYF	TGTGCCAGCAGCCTCCCGGACGGGACGGAAGAGACCCAGTACTTC
TRBV2	-	TRBJ2-7	-	CASSGTPTYEQYF	TGTGCCAGCAGTGGGACCCCAACCTACGAGCAGTACTTC
TRBV7-9	-	TRBJ1-2	-	CASSFAGSGGYTF	TGTGCCAGCAGCTTCGCAGGGTCGGGAGGCTACACCTTC
TRBV9	many	TRBJ1-1	-	CASSGGGRRTEAFF	TGTGCCAGCAGCGGAGGGGGGAGGCGGACTGAAGCTTTCTTT
TRBV4-3	-	TRBJ2-7	-	CASSQVMAIGEQYF	TGCGCCAGCAGCCAAGTAATGGCGATCGGCGAGCAGTACTTC
TRBV19	few	TRBJ2-2	TRBD2	CASGGGTNTGELFF	TGTGCCAGTGGCGGGGGGACCAACACCGGGGAGCTGTTTTTT
TRBV7-9	-	TRBJ2-2	TRBD2	CASSPPGGLNTGELFF	TGTGCCAGCAGCCCCCCGGGGGGGTTGAACACCGGGGAGCTGTTTTTT
TRBV29-1	-	TRBJ2-7	-	CSVEGRESGSEQYF	TGCAGCGTTGAGGGACGGGAGTCGGGTAGCGAGCAGTACTTC
TRBV7-2	-	TRBJ2-6	TRBD1	CASSSRPRTGGAGANVLTF	TGCGCCAGCAGCTCCCGCCCGAGGACAGGGGGCGCCGGGGCCAACGTCCTGACTTTC
TRBV7-9	-	TRBJ1-6	TRBD1	CASRIPGQGRYSPLHF	TGTGCCAGCAGGATTCCGGGACAGGGAAGGTATTCACCCCTCCACTTT
TRBV10-3	-	TRBJ2-2	TRBD1	CAISEDRGLDTGELFF	TGTGCCATCAGTGAGGACAGGGGGCTAGACACCGGGGAGCTGTTTTTT
TRBV14	few	TRBJ2-7	-	CASSQDWGETYEQYF	TGTGCCAGCAGCCAAGATTGGGGAGAGACCTACGAGCAGTACTTC
TRBV11-2	few	TRBJ2-7	-	CASSTSLAREQYF	TGTGCCAGCAGCACCTCACTAGCCCGCGAGCAGTACTTC
TRBV10-3	once	TRBJ1-5	-	CAISLDLNQPQHF	TGTGCCATCAGTTTAGACCTCAATCAGCCCCAGCATTTT
TRBV11-2	few	TRBJ2-7	TRBD2	CASSSSSGLARGVAYEQYF	TGTGCCAGCAGCTCCTCTAGCGGACTAGCCCGCGGAGTCGCCTACGAGCAGTACTTC
TRBV20-1	-	TRBJ1-4	-	CSAREPQGIDEKLFF	TGCAGTGCTAGAGAGCCTCAGGGGATAGACGAAAAACTGTTTTTT
TRBV4-2	-	TRBJ1-1	-	CASSPLPGGTSYTEAFF	TGTGCCAGCAGCCCCCTCCCCGGCGGGACCTCTTACACTGAAGCTTTCTTT
TRBV29-1	-	TRBJ1-2	TRBD1	CSVGIGGSGYTF	TGCAGCGTAGGGATAGGGGGCTCTGGCTACACCTTC
TRBV7-6	-	TRBJ1-6	-	CASSSVQGPNSPLHF	TGTGCCAGCAGCTCAGTACAGGGACCGAATTCACCCCTCCACTTT
TRBV9	-	TRBJ1-1	-	CASTRGQNTEAFF	TGTGCCAGCACTCGCGGCCAGAACACTGAAGCTTTCTTT
TRBV18	-	TRBJ1-1	TRBD1	CASSPWTGSAFF	TGTGCCAGCTCACCCTGGACAGGGAGCGCTTTCTTT
TRBV2	many	TRBJ2-2	TRBD1	CASKGQGTGELFF	TGTGCCAGCAAAGGACAGGGGACCGGGGAGCTGTTTTTT
TRBV9	few	TRBJ2-7	-	CASSAGRGDEQYF	TGTGCCAGCAGCGCCGGAAGGGGCGACGAGCAGTACTTC
TRBV25-1	many	TRBJ1-6	-	CASSDPGWNSPLHF	TGTGCCAGCAGTGATCCGGGTTGGAATTCACCCCTCCACTTT
TRBV5-1	-	TRBJ1-4	-	CASSRDGGSNEKLFF	TGCGCCAGCAGCCGGGACGGAGGATCTAATGAAAAACTGTTTTTT
TRBV12-3/TRBV12-4	-	TRBJ1-1	-	CASSYGENSEAFF	TGTGCCAGCAGTTATGGCGAGAACTCTGAAGCTTTCTTT